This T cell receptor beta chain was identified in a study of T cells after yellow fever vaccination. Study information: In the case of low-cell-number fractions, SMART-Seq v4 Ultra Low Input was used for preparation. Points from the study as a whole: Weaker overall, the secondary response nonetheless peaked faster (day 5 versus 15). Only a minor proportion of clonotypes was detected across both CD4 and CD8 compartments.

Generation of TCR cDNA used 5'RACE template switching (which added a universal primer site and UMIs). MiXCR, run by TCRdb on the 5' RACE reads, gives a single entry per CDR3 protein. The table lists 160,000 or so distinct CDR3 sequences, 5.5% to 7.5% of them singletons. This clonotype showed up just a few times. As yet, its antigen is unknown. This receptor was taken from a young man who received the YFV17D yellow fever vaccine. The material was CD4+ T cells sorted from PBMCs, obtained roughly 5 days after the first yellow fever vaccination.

CDR3 bases: TGTGCCAGCAGTTGGGGGCTCTCCTACAATGAGCAGTTCTTC. It translates to CASSWGLSYNEQFF. V gene TRBV28 combines with J gene TRBJ2-1; D may be TRBD1 (6 bases). CDR3 size: 14 residues. Germline V gene lookup returns CDR1 MDHEN and CDR2 SYDVKM. V dropped 4 bases and J dropped 0 bases, with 7 bases sitting between them.